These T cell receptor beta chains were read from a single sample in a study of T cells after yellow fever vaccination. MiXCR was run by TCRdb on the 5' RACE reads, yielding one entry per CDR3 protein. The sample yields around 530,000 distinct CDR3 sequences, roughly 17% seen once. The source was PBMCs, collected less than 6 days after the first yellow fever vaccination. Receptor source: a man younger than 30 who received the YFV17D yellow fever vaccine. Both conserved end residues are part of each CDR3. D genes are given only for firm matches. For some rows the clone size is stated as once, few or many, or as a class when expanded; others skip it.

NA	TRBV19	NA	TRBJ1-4	TGTGCCAGTACAACCACGGACAGCGTACTTAATGAAAAACTGTTTTTT	CASTTTDSVLNEKLFF
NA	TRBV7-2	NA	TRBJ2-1	TGTGCCAGCAGGCGGCGCCCGACGACTGAGCAGTTCTTC	CASRRRPTTEQFF
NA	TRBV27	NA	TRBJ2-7	TGTGCCAGCAGTTTAGACACCGCGGCCTACGAGCAGTACTTC	CASSLDTAAYEQYF
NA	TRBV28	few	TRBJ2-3	TGTGCCAGCAGTTACCAAAATTCCCCAGGGATCGGTCTGACAGATACGCAGTATTTT	CASSYQNSPGIGLTDTQYF
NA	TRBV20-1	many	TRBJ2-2	TGCAGTGTCGCTAGCCCCACCGGGGAGCTGTTTTTT	CSVASPTGELFF
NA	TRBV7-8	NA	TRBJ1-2	TGTGCCAGCAGCCGAGACAGGTCTAGGCGCTATGGCTACACCTTC	CASSRDRSRRYGYTF
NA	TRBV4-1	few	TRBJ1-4	TGCGCCAGCAGCCAAGAGGGGCTGACTAATGAAAAACTGTTTTTT	CASSQEGLTNEKLFF
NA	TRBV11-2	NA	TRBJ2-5	TGTGCCAGCAGCGGCCTGGCGGCCCAAGAGACCCAGTACTTC	CASSGLAAQETQYF
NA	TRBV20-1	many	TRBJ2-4	TGCAGTACCCCTCCAGGCATAGCCAAAAACATTCAGTACTTC	CSTPPGIAKNIQYF
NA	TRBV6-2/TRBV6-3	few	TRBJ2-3	TGTGCCAGCAGCCTCACAGCGATCACAGATACGCAGTATTTT	CASSLTAITDTQYF
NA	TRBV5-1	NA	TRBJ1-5	TGCGCCAGCAGCAAGGACGGGGGATTCCAGCCCCAGCATTTT	CASSKDGGFQPQHF
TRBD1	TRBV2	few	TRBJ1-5	TGTGCCAGCAGGACCACAGGGGACACGCCCCAGCATTTT	CASRTTGDTPQHF
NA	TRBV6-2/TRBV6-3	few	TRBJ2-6	TGTGCCAGCAGTAACACCGACTACTCTGGGGCCAACGTCCTGACTTTC	CASSNTDYSGANVLTF
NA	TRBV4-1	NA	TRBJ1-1	TGCGCCAGCAGCCACCAGGGAACTGAAGCTTTCTTT	CASSHQGTEAFF
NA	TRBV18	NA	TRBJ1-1	TGTGCCAGCTCACCCCGGACAGCATCGGGGGGCACTGAAGCTTTCTTT	CASSPRTASGGTEAFF
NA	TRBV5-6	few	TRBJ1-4	TGTGCCAGCAGCTTCGGGGACACAACAAGGGGGTCGCCTAATGAAAAACTGTTTTTT	CASSFGDTTRGSPNEKLFF
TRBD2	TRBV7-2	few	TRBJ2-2	TGTGCCAGCAGCGCGTGGGGGGGCGGGGAGCTGTTTTTT	CASSAWGGGELFF
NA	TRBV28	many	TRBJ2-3	TGTGCCAGCAGTACCACAGGGACCACAGATACGCAGTATTTT	CASSTTGTTDTQYF
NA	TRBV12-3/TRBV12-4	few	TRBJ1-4	TGTGCCAGCAGGTCCGTCGGGGGCGGGGGTGAAAAACTGTTTTTT	CASRSVGGGGEKLFF
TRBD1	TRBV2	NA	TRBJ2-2	TGTGCCAGCAGTTGGGACAGGGGTGACACCGGGGAGCTGTTTTTT	CASSWDRGDTGELFF
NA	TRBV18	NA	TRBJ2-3	TGTGCCAGCTCACCACTCGGCCCCCCAGATACGCAGTATTTT	CASSPLGPPDTQYF
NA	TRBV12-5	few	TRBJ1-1	TGTGCTAGTGGTTTGGGGCTGGGACATGACACTGAAGCTTTCTTT	CASGLGLGHDTEAFF
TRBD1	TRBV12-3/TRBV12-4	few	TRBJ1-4	TGTGCCGGCAGGACAGGGGTAAATGAAAAACTGTTTTTT	CAGRTGVNEKLFF
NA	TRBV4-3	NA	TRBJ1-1	TGCGCCAGCAGCCAAGATGGGGGTTGGGCAGGGGTCGCTTTCTTT	CASSQDGGWAGVAFF
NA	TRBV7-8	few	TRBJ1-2	TGTGCCAGCAGCCCCTACAGGGTTGCCTATGGCTACACCTTC	CASSPYRVAYGYTF
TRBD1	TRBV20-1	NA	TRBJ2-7	TGCAGTGCTAATCTCGGCCGGGACCACAGGGGTTACGAGCAGTACTTC	CSANLGRDHRGYEQYF
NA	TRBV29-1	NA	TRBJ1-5	TGCAGCGTCGGTGACAGTCAGCCCCAGCATTTT	CSVGDSQPQHF
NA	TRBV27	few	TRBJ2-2	TGTGCCAGCAGTTTAGGGCGATCCACCGGGGAGCTGTTTTTT	CASSLGRSTGELFF
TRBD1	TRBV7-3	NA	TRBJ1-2	TGTGCCAGCAGCCTGGGACAGGGTGTCTTTGTCTATGGCTACACCTTC	CASSLGQGVFVYGYTF
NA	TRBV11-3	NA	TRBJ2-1	TGTGCCAGCAGCCCCGACTCAGAGGGTGAGCAGTTCTTC	CASSPDSEGEQFF
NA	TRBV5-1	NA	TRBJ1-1	TGCGCCAGCAGCCCCGGTCCTTTAGGGGGGGAAGCTTTCTTT	CASSPGPLGGEAFF
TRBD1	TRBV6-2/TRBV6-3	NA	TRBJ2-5	TGTGCCAGCAGTCCACCCGGGACAGGGGGCAGCGAGACCCAGTACTTC	CASSPPGTGGSETQYF
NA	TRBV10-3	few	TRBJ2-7	TGTGCCTCGAAATGGGACGGTAGATACGAGCAGTACTTC	CASKWDGRYEQYF